The source of this T cell receptor beta chain is a study of blood T cells in healthy people across ages. The V gene end was trimmed by 5 bases and the J gene end by 4 bases; junction bases not matched to a gene: 11. This CDR3 spans 17 amino acids. Germline V gene data show CDR1 as SQVTM and CDR2 as ANQGSEA. It was with a sample-barcoded 5' primer and a J-beta primer mix that a second PCR of about 6 to 12 cycles was run. Every sample gave at least 2.5 million paired-end reads containing CDR3. TCRdb ran MiXCR on the 5' RACE reads and lists one entry per CDR3 protein. Of over a million distinct CDR3 sequences in the sample, approximately 59% were seen once.

V usage is TRBV29-1 and J usage is TRBJ2-1; the match to TRBD2 covers 13 bases. This clonotype originated in a man between 18 and 35 years old in good health. The sequenced sample consisted of blood. The CDR3 region has the DNA TGCAGCGTTCTTAGCACCGGGACTAGCGGGACGTACAATGAGCAGTTCTTC. Its translation: CSVLSTGTSGTYNEQFF.